The TCR beta chain under discussion was sequenced for a study of Tregs in tolerant kidney transplant recipients. The table lists this clone with a few counts. Its antigen is still unknown. Unstimulated regulatory T cells (CD4+CD25+CD127-), CD4+CD25- non-regulatory cells, CD4 and CD8 cells were FACS-sorted from thawed PBMCs. Regulatory T cells were sorted from thawed PBMCs rested overnight at 37°C with 200 to 250 IU/ml IL-2. Clones were read by immunoSEQ multiplex PCR, and TCRdb kept only the in-frame ones, dropping some. This sample carries approximately 43,000 clones, more than 80% of them seen once, and the ten largest clones take about 0.63%. V was pared by 1 base and J by 3 bases, with 10 bases between. The CDR3 runs 15 residues. Germline assignment: CDR1 SGHDN and CDR2 FVKESK. Overall study results and limits: Validation in larger populations is needed because few patients were studied.

The source is a human donor in good health. The chain employs TRBV14 and TRBJ1-3, with D unclear. The specimen was Tregs from blood. The CDR3 loop reads CASSQAGSLGNTIYF. The CDR3 region has the DNA TGTGCCAGCAGCCAAGCGGGCTCCCTTGGAAACACCATATATTTT.